In this sample, the clone carrying this T cell receptor beta chain turned up a few times. Its antigen is currently unknown. These data originate in a study of T cells in Graves' hyperthyroidism and ophthalmopathy. General study points: Ophthalmopathy was told apart from stable hyperthyroidism by a 13 V-J model.

RNA transcripts yielded amplified TCR beta CDR3 regions. The HTBI primer set served for first-round RT-PCR of the TCR CDR3. One entry per CDR3 protein results from TCRdb running MiXCR on the multiplex PCR reads. The sample includes 600,000 to 850,000 distinct CDR3 sequences, around 19% seen only once; the top ten take around 15%. This TCR came from a woman aged 45-60 years with Graves' hyperthyroidism that later progressed to Graves' ophthalmopathy. The sequenced material came from blood.

DNA of the CDR3: TGTGCCAGCTCACCTGTCCGGGAGCTTTACCACGAGCAGTACTTC. As protein: CASSPVRELYHEQYF. The chain combines TRBV18 with TRBJ2-7; D possibly corresponds to TRBD2 (6 bases). V dropped 3 bases and J dropped 5 bases, with 17 bases sitting between them. The CDR3 is 15 amino acids. CDR1 and CDR2 (germline): KGHSH, LQKENI.